The following is a T cell receptor (beta chain) sequence with its context. Its target is not known. Between the trimmed V and J ends, which lost 2 bases and 14 bases, there was a span of 12 bases. The CDR3 is 11 residues long. Germline V gene data show CDR1 as SGHTA and CDR2 as FQGTGA. The entry originates in a study of vaccination and CD4 T cells after COVID-19. Cultured CD4+ T-cell DNA underwent Oncomine TCR Beta short-read sequencing. From the PCR reads, TCRdb called clonotypes with MiXCR, one entry per CDR3 protein. The top ten hold over 3.5% of the sample, which has tens of thousands of distinct CDR3 sequences, 65% to 70% seen once. Treatment given: approximately nine-day PBMC culture with coronavirus spike peptide pools or control peptides (ViraFEST assay).

The chain has TRBV7-3 and TRBJ1-1; possible D gene TRBD1, 6 bases. The clonotype originates from a human donor who had recovered from COVID-19. Sequencing input: CD4+ T cells from blood, cultured in vitro. The CDR3 protein is CASSLGGKVFF. Written as DNA, the CDR3 is TGTGCCAGCAGCTTAGGGGGCAAAGTCTTCTTT.